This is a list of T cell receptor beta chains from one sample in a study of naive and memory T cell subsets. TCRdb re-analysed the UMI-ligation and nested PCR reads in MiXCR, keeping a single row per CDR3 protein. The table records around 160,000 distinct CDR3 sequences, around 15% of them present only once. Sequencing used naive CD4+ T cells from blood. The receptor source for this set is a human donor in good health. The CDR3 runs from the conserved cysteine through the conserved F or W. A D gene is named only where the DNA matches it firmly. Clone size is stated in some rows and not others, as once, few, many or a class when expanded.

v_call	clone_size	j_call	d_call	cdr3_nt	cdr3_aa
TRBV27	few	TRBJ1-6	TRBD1	TGTGCCAGCAGCTTCCGGGTGACAGGGCGTTCTTCACCCCTCCACTTT	CASSFRVTGRSSPLHF
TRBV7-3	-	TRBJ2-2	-	TGTGCCAGCAGCTTATTGGGCCGCGACACCGGGGAGCTGTTTTTT	CASSLLGRDTGELFF
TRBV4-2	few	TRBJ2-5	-	TGTGCCAGCAGCCAAGATCGGCAGGGGAAAGTGACCCAGTACTTC	CASSQDRQGKVTQYF
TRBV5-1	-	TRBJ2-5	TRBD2	TGCGCCAGCAGCTTGGAGGCGGGAGGGCGAGAGACCCAGTACTTC	CASSLEAGGRETQYF
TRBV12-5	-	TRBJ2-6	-	TGTGCTAGTGGTCCTGTTAGCTGGGACTCTGGGGCCAACGTCCTGACTTTC	CASGPVSWDSGANVLTF
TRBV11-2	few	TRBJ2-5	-	TGTGCCAGCAGCGCCGACTCTCAGGGGACCCAGTACTTC	CASSADSQGTQYF
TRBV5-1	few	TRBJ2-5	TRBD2	TGCGCCAGCAGCTCCAATAGCGGGAGCAGAGAGACCCAGTACTTC	CASSSNSGSRETQYF
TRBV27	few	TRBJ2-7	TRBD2	TGTGCCAGCAGTTTATCCATCCTAGCGGGGACCGAAGAATCCTACGAGCAGTACTTC	CASSLSILAGTEESYEQYF
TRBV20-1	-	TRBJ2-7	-	TGCAGTGCTAGAAACGAGGCCGCAGGACTGATCTACGAGCAGTACTTC	CSARNEAAGLIYEQYF
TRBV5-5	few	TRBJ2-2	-	TGTGCCAGCAGCTCGCCTCAACCGGGGACCGACCTTGGGACCGGGGAGCTGTTTTTT	CASSSPQPGTDLGTGELFF
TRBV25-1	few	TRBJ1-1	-	TGTGCCAGCAGGGGGAAGGGGGGTTCTGAAGCTTTCTTT	CASRGKGGSEAFF
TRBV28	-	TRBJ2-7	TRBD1	TGTGCCAGCAGTTTAGGGACAGGGCTCTACGAGCAGTACTTC	CASSLGTGLYEQYF
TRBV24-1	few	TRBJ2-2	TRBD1	TGTGCCACCAGTGACCCTGGGACAGGGGAGACCGGGGAGCTGTTTTTT	CATSDPGTGETGELFF
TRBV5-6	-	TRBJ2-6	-	TGTGCCAGCAGCTTGGTGGACGGCTTATCTGGGGCCAACGTCCTGACTTTC	CASSLVDGLSGANVLTF
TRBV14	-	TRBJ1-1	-	TGTGCCAGCAGCCATGCCTGGGAGGCTTTCTTT	CASSHAWEAFF
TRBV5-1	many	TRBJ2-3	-	TGCGCCAGCAGCTTGGTCATAAACACAGATACGCAGTATTTT	CASSLVINTDTQYF
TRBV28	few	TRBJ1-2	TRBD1	TGTGCCAGCAGTCCCCAGGGACAGGGGGCGCGGGGCTACACCTTC	CASSPQGQGARGYTF
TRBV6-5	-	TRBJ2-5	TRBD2	TGTGCCAGCAGTGTCGAATGGGGGGGGGAGACCCAGTACTTC	CASSVEWGGETQYF
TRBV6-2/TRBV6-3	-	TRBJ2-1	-	TGTGCCAGCAGTTACGCGCAGTACAATGAGCAGTTCTTC	CASSYAQYNEQFF
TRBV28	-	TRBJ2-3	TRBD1	TGTGCCAGCAGTTTATGGGCAGGGGGCTCTTCAGATACGCAGTATTTT	CASSLWAGGSSDTQYF
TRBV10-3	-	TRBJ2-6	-	TGTGCCATCAGTGATTGGGCAGCAAACTCTGGGGCCAACGTCCTGACTTTC	CAISDWAANSGANVLTF
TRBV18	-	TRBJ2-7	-	TGTGCCAGCTCACCAAATTTCTCCTACGAGCAGTACTTC	CASSPNFSYEQYF
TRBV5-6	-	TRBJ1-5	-	TGTGCCAGCAGCTTGAGCTACTCGGGGCGCGGTCCTCAGCCCCAGCATTTT	CASSLSYSGRGPQPQHF
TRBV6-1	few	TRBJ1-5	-	TGTGCCAGTGGAGTGGATCTTAGCAATCAGCCCCAGCATTTT	CASGVDLSNQPQHF
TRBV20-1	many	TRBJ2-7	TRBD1	TGCAGTGCTAGAGACAGGGGGACCTCCTACGAGCAGTACTTC	CSARDRGTSYEQYF
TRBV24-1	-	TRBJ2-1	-	TGTGCCACCAGTGTCGAGGGGCTCACCCCCGACAATGAGCAGTTCTTC	CATSVEGLTPDNEQFF
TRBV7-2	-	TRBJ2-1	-	TGTGCCAGCAGCTTATTCGGGCGGAGCTCCTACAATGAGCAGTTCTTC	CASSLFGRSSYNEQFF
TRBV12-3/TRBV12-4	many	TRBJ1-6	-	TGTGCCAGCAGTTCCACCTCGCAGGAGGCAAATTCACCCCTCCACTTT	CASSSTSQEANSPLHF
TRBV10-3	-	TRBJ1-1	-	TGTGCCATCAGTGAAGGGCCCGGAGGGTACACTGAAGCTTTCTTT	CAISEGPGGYTEAFF
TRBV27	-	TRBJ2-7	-	TGTGCCAGCACCGCGTACTACTCTAGCTCCTACGAGCAGTACTTC	CASTAYYSSSYEQYF
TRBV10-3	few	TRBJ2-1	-	TGTGCCATCAGTGAGTCATCTGGGACTCTCTCTATAACTGAGCAGTTCTTC	CAISESSGTLSITEQFF
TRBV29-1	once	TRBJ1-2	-	TGCAGCGTTGAACCCCAGACGCTCCTTTCGGGCTACACCTTC	CSVEPQTLLSGYTF
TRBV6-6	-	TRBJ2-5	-	TGTGCCAGCAGAAGGGACCTGCTAGAGACCCAGTACTTC	CASRRDLLETQYF
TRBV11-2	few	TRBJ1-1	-	TGTGCCAGCAGCCCGGGGAGGCAGAACACTGAAGCTTTCTTT	CASSPGRQNTEAFF
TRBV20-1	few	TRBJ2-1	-	TGCAGTGCCCTTCCCGGGTCAAACGAGCAGTTCTTC	CSALPGSNEQFF
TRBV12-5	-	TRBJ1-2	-	TGTGCTAGTGGTTTGGCGGCCAAGATCGGCCGTGGGGACTATGGCTACACCTTC	CASGLAAKIGRGDYGYTF
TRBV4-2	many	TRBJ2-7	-	TGTGCCAGCAGACCAAGATCCTCCCGACCGGACGGTCAAAGCTCCTACGAGCAGTACTTC	CASRPRSSRPDGQSSYEQYF
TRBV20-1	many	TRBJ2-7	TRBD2	TGCAGTGCTAGGACTAGCGGACCTTACGAGCAGTACTTC	CSARTSGPYEQYF
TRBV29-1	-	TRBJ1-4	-	TGCAGCGTAGAAACCCCCAACGGGGGTGAAAAACTGTTTTTT	CSVETPNGGEKLFF
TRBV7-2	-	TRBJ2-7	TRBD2	TGTGCCAGCAGCCCGACTAGCGGAGCCTACGAGCAGTACTTC	CASSPTSGAYEQYF
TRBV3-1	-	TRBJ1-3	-	TGTGCCAGCAGCCAAGATGGGGGCTCTGGAAACACCATATATTTT	CASSQDGGSGNTIYF
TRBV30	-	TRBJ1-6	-	TGTGCCTGGAGGACGGATTCACCCCTCCACTTT	CAWRTDSPLHF
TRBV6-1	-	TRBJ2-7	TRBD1	TGTGCCAGCACCCTAGCCGGGACAGACTACGAGCAGTACTTC	CASTLAGTDYEQYF
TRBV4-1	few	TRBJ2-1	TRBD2	TGCGCCAGCAGCCAAGAACCAGCGGGGTATGGGTTCGGTGAGCAGTTCTTC	CASSQEPAGYGFGEQFF
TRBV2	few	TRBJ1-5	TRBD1	TGTGCCAGCAGAGGGGACAGCGTCAATCAGCCCCAGCATTTT	CASRGDSVNQPQHF
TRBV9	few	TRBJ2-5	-	TGTGCCAGCAGCGTAGAGGCGGAAAAGACCCAGTACTTC	CASSVEAEKTQYF
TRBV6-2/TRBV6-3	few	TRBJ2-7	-	TGTGCCAGCAGTTACAGGACTTCCTACGAGCAGTACTTC	CASSYRTSYEQYF
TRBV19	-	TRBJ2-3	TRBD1	TGTGCCAGTAGTCTGGAGACAGGGGGTCCAGATACGCAGTATTTT	CASSLETGGPDTQYF
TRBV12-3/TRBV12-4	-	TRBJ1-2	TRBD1	TGTGCCAGCAGTTTAGAGGGACAGGGAAACTATGGCTACACCTTC	CASSLEGQGNYGYTF
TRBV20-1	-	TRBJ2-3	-	TGCAGTGCTAGAGAGCCCACAGGGAACACAGATACGCAGTATTTT	CSAREPTGNTDTQYF